Each of the 23 T cell receptor beta chains below was sequenced from the same sample in a study of response to subunit inactivated influenza vaccine. TCRdb reprocessed the RT-PCR reads via MiXCR and lists one record per CDR3 protein. The sample holds some 500,000 distinct CDR3 sequences, roughly 23% seen once. Source: CD4+ T cells sorted from PBMCs, taken approximately 5 days after vaccination. The source is a man aged 45-60 years who received an inactivated influenza vaccine.

This chain connects TRBV13 to TRBJ2-1; 12 nucleotides line up with TRBD2. The V gene end was trimmed by 0 bases and the J gene end by 8 bases; junction bases not matched to a gene: 5. Germline V lookup: CDR1 PRHDT, CDR2 FYEKMQ (reference sequence). The CDR3 totals 16 residues. The DNA of the CDR3 is TGTGCCAGCAGCTTAGGCCTCCTAGCGGGAGGGGATGAGCAGTTCTTC. Amino acid sequence: CASSLGLLAGGDEQFF.

V usage is TRBV5-1 and J usage is TRBJ1-4, with 7 nucleotides matching TRBD1. This CDR3 has 15 residues. With V trimmed by 2 bases and J by 3 bases, 4 bases remained unmatched. Germline values: CDR1 SGHRS, CDR2 YFSETQ. CDR3 bases: TGCGCCAGCAGCTTACAGGGACAGCCTAATGAAAAACTGTTTTTT. Translating it yields CASSLQGQPNEKLFF.

V usage is TRBV20-1 and J usage is TRBJ2-3; D remains ambiguous. The CDR3 totals 13 residues. The V end lost 6 bases, the J end lost 0 bases, and 10 bases lay between the germline ends. Germline V gene sequence: CDR1 DFQATT, CDR2 SNEGSKA (reference sequence). CDR3 region: CSAYVPSTDTQYF. CDR3 coding DNA: TGCAGTGCCTACGTCCCTAGCACAGATACGCAGTATTTT.

The chain uses TRBV29-1 and TRBJ2-7, with TRBD1 matching 9 bases. CDR1 and CDR2 from the germline V gene are SQVTM and ANQGSEA. The trim removed 2 bases at V and 4 bases at J, leaving 3 bases unmatched. CDR3 length: 13 amino acids. The CDR3 coding sequence is TGCAGCGTTGAAACGACAGGGGGTTACGAGCAGTACTTC. Translating it yields CSVETTGGYEQYF.

This clonotype was observed a few times. This chain links TRBV24-1 with TRBJ2-7; 10 bases line up with TRBD1. The V gene's germline CDR1 is KGHDR and CDR2 SFDVKD. The V segment lost 2 bases and the J segment 1 base; nucleotides outside the gene matches: 4. The CDR3 length is 16 residues. The CDR3 protein is CATSDSRQGASYEQYF. The CDR3 nucleotides are TGTGCCACCAGTGATTCCCGACAGGGGGCTTCCTACGAGCAGTACTTC.

The chain carries TRBV12-3 or TRBV12-4 and TRBJ2-3; 9 positions match TRBD2. V lost 8 bases, J lost 4 bases, and 7 bases stayed unmatched. The CDR3 is 14 residues long. The CDR3 is CASGRTSASDTQYF. The CDR3 bases are TGTGCCAGCGGTCGGACTAGCGCCTCAGATACGCAGTATTTT.

This chain uses TRBV7-2 with TRBJ2-1; D gene ambiguous. V lost 5 bases to trimming and J lost 10 bases, with 9 bases between them. Germline assignment: CDR1 SGHTA and CDR2 FQGNSA. This CDR3 region has 11 residues. CDR3 residues: CASSRSLEQFF. In DNA, the CDR3 is TGTGCCAGCAGCCGAAGTCTGGAGCAGTTCTTC.

This clonotype was seen only a few times. The V call is TRBV20-1, the J call TRBJ2-3; D remains unclear. CDR1 and CDR2 (germline): DFQATT, SNEGSKA (reference sequence). Trimming stripped 3 bases from V and 2 bases from J, with 9 bases between. CDR3 length equals 13 residues. The CDR3 here is CSARLQPTDTQYF. CDR3 nucleotides: TGCAGTGCTAGGTTACAGCCCACAGATACGCAGTATTTT.

This clonotype was detected only a few times. This rearrangement joins TRBV6-5 to TRBJ2-1; 9 bases are shared with TRBD2. The CDR3 covers 16 residues. Germline values: CDR1 MNHEY, CDR2 SVGAGI. J was trimmed by 7 bases and V by 4 bases; bases with no gene match: 11. The CDR3 coding sequence is TGTGCCAGCAGTTCCCCAGCGGGAGGCCCCTGGAATGAGCAGTTCTTC. Protein: CASSSPAGGPWNEQFF.

This clonotype showed up many times. The genes are TRBV20-1 and TRBJ1-2; TRBD1 might be the D (6 bases). Germline V gives CDR1 DFQATT, CDR2 SNEGSKA (reference sequence). V was trimmed by 5 bases and J by 7 bases, leaving 23 bases between them. The CDR3 has 15 amino acids. The CDR3 nucleotides are TGCAGTGCTTCCCGGATGGGGGCGCGGATGATTGGCTACACCTTC. Its translation is CSASRMGARMIGYTF.

In this sample, this clonotype turned up once. V is TRBV7-2 and J is TRBJ2-3, with 14 bases lining up with TRBD2. Looked up from germline, CDR1 is SGHTA and CDR2 is FQGNSA. This CDR3 is 17 amino acids long. V was clipped by 5 bases and J by 4 bases; unmatched bases: 8. CDR3 region: CASSLRTSGGPADTQYF. DNA of the CDR3: TGTGCCAGCAGCCTCCGGACTAGCGGGGGGCCTGCAGATACGCAGTATTTT.

The chain combines TRBV4-2 with TRBJ2-7, with D tentatively TRBD1 (7 bases). V lost 2 bases, J lost 7 bases, and 12 bases lay in between. The CDR3 is 13 residues long. Germline V gene lookup returns CDR1 LGHNA and CDR2 YNFKEQ. The CDR3 nucleotides are TGTGCCAGCAGCCAACCTCAGGGGGGAGAGCAGTACTTC. This translates into CASSQPQGGEQYF.

The chain is built from TRBV20-1 and TRBJ2-5; D is uncertain. The V end was cut by 0 bases, the J end by 5 bases, with 16 bases between. The CDR3 runs 15 residues. Germline-derived CDR1 and CDR2 are DFQATT and SNEGSKA (reference sequence). In DNA, the CDR3 is TGCAGTGCTAGAGATCCCCGAAGCCCCTGGGAGACCCAGTACTTC. Translation gives CSARDPRSPWETQYF.

A few counts support this clonotype. The V call is TRBV18, the J call TRBJ2-3; D tentatively reads TRBD1 or TRBD2 (5 bases each). This CDR3 is 15 amino acids long. V lost 2 bases and J lost 0, with 9 bases in between. Germline V gives CDR1 KGHSH, CDR2 LQKENI. The CDR3 bases are TGTGCCAGCTCACCAAACGGGGACAGCACAGATACGCAGTATTTT. It codes for CASSPNGDSTDTQYF.

This rearrangement joins TRBV29-1 to TRBJ1-2; 10 bases fit TRBD1. The junction had 10 bases not matched to a gene; V was cut back by 5 bases and J by 1 base. Looked up from germline, CDR1 is SQVTM and CDR2 is ANQGSEA. The CDR3 is made up of 16 amino acids. CDR3 sequence (DNA): TGCAGCGTTTATGACACGACAGGGGGCCTTAACTATGGCTACACCTTC. As protein: CSVYDTTGGLNYGYTF.

V usage is TRBV6-2 or TRBV6-3 and J usage is TRBJ1-1, with a weak D call TRBD1 (5 bases). Trimming took off 0 bases at V and 5 bases at J, with 13 bases between the two ends. CDR1 and CDR2 (germline): MNHEY, SVGEGT. This CDR3 is built from 15 residues. Written as DNA, the CDR3 is TGTGCCAGCAGTTACTCGATTTGGGGCACAACTGAAGCTTTCTTT. This codes for CASSYSIWGTTEAFF.

This chain uses TRBV5-1 with TRBJ2-7, with 7 bases identical to TRBD1. After removal of 6 bases from V and 4 bases from J, the junction contained 10 bases not matched to a gene. Germline V lookup: CDR1 SGHRS, CDR2 YFSETQ. CDR3 length: 14 amino acids. In DNA form, the CDR3 reads TGCGCCAGCACCATAAGACAGGGACCTTACGAGCAGTACTTC. This gives the protein CASTIRQGPYEQYF.

With respect to this clonotype: At one boundary the junction diverges from the germline segment, which might be a read error. This chain connects TRBV29-1 to TRBJ2-1, with a possible D match to TRBD2 (5 bases). Germline V lookup: CDR1 SQVTM, CDR2 ANQGSEA. The CDR3 length is 13 residues. CDR3 DNA: TGCAGCGTCGGAGGCAGCAAGTACAGTGAGCAGTTCTTC. Translating it yields CSVGGSKYSEQFF.

The V and J genes are TRBV12-3 or TRBV12-4 and TRBJ2-2; D unclear. Trimming took 4 bases from V and 4 from J, leaving 4 bases between them. This CDR3 contains 12 residues. CDR3 region: CASSSPTGELFF. The DNA of the CDR3 is TGTGCCAGCAGTTCCCCCACCGGGGAGCTGTTTTTT.

CDR3 sequence: CASSSRQSNSPLHF. CDR3 nucleotide sequence: TGTGCCAGCAGCTCCCGACAGTCGAATTCACCCCTCCACTTT. The rearrangement joins TRBV6-1 to TRBJ1-6; perhaps TRBD1 as D (5 bases). Germline V gene lookup returns CDR1 MNHNS and CDR2 SASEGT. Trimming left V 6 bases short and J 7 bases short, with 13 bases between. The length of the CDR3 is 14 residues.

This chain connects TRBV7-3 to TRBJ2-3; tentatively, D is TRBD2 (5 bases). The ends were cut back, 5 bases at V and 3 bases at J, with 24 bases in the middle. The CDR3 has 18 residues. Per the germline V gene, CDR1 is SGHTA and CDR2 is FQGTGA. The CDR3 sequence: CASSRRGRSGAETDTQYF. DNA of the CDR3: TGTGCCAGCAGCCGTCGAGGTCGAAGCGGCGCCGAAACAGATACGCAGTATTTT.

This clonotype was counted a few times. The rearrangement links TRBV20-1 to TRBJ2-3; the match to TRBD2 covers 8 bases. Germline loops: CDR1 DFQATT, CDR2 SNEGSKA (reference sequence). With V trimmed by 6 bases and J by 0 bases, 11 bases remained unmatched. CDR3 length equals 16 residues. CDR3 in DNA: TGCAGTGCAAGGAGCGGGAGCGCCTCCAGCACAGATACGCAGTATTTT. Its translation: CSARSGSASSTDTQYF.

The rearrangement joins TRBV9 to TRBJ2-1; 9 bases map to TRBD2. Unmatched junction bases numbered 8, after V lost 0 bases and J lost 7 bases. Germline V gene lookup returns CDR1 SGDLS and CDR2 YYNGEE. The CDR3 contains 16 residues. This CDR3 reads CASSVAPAGGWNEQFF. In DNA form, the CDR3 reads TGTGCCAGCAGCGTAGCCCCAGCGGGAGGTTGGAATGAGCAGTTCTTC. Using reference TRBV9 and TRBJ2-1 for the parts outside the CDR3, the full variable domain is DSGVTQTPKHLITATGQRVTLRCSPRSGDLSVYWYQQSLDQGLQFLIQYYNGEERAKGNILERFSAQQFPDLHSELNLSSLELGDSALYFCASSVAPAGGWNEQFFGPGTRLTVL.